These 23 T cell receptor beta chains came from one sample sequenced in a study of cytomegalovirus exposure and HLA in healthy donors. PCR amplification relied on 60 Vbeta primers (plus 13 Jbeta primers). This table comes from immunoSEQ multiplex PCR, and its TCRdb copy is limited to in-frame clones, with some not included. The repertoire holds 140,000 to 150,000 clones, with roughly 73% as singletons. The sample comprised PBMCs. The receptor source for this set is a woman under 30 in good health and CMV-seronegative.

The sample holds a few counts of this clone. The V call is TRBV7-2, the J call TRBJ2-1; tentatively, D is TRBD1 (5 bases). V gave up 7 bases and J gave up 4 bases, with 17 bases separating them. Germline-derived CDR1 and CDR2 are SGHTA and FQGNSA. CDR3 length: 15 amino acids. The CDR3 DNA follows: TGTGCCAGCACCTCGATGGGGCTGGGGTACAATGAGCAGTTCTTC. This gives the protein CASTSMGLGYNEQFF.

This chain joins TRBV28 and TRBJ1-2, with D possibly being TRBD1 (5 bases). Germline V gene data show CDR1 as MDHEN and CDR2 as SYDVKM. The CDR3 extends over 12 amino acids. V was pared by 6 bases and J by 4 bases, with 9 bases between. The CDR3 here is CASRIGAYGYTF. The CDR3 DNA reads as TGTGCCAGCAGGATTGGGGCCTATGGCTACACCTTC.

The CDR3 sequence: CASSPEQGIFDEQYF. CDR3 nucleotides: TGCGCCAGCAGCCCGGAACAGGGGATATTCGACGAGCAGTACTTC. The rearrangement joins TRBV5-1 to TRBJ2-7; 7 bases are shared with TRBD1. V gave up 4 bases and J gave up 5 bases; unmatched junction bases: 12. The CDR3 covers 15 residues. Germline V gene sequence: CDR1 SGHRS, CDR2 YFSETQ.

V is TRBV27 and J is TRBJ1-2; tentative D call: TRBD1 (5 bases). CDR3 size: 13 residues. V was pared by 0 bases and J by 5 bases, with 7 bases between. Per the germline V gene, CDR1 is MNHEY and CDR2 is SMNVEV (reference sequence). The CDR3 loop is CASSLSREYGYTF. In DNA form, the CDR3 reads TGTGCCAGCAGTTTATCCAGGGAATATGGCTACACCTTC.

CDR3 protein: CASRPRTGSLSSSPLHF. The CDR3 DNA sequence: TGTGCCAGCAGGCCCAGGACAGGGAGTCTGTCTAGTTCACCCCTCCACTTT. V usage is TRBV7-8 and J usage is TRBJ1-6, with TRBD1 matching over 8 bases. Per germline, CDR1 SGHVS and CDR2 FQNEAQ. The CDR3 runs to 17 residues. Germline trimming cut 6 bases from V and 9 bases from J; bases unmatched to any gene: 16. Variable domain in full (rest from reference TRBV7-8 and TRBJ1-6): GAGVSQSPRYKVAKRGQDVALRCDPISGHVSLFWYQQALGQGPEFLTYFQNEAQLDKSGLPSDRFFAERPEGSVSTLKIQRTQQEDSAVYLCASRPRTGSLSSSPLHFGNGTRLTVT.

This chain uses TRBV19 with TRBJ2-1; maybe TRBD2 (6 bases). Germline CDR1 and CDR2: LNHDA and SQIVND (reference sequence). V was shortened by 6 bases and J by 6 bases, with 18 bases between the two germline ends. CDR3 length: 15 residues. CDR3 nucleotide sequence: TGTGCCAGTAGCCCGGGACTCCCCTGGGGCAATGAGCAGTTCTTC. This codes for CASSPGLPWGNEQFF. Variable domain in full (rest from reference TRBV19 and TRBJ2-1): DGGITQSPKYLFRKEGQNVTLSCEQNLNHDAMYWYRQDPGQGLRLIYYSQIVNDFQKGDIAEGYSVSREKKESFPLTVTSAQKNPTAFYLCASSPGLPWGNEQFFGPGTRLTVL.

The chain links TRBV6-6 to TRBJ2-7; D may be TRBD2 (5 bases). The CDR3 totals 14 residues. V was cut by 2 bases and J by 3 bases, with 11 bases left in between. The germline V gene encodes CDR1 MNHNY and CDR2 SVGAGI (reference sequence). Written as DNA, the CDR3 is TGTGCCAGCAGTTACGCCCCGGCGGGCTACGAGCAGTACGTC. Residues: CASSYAPAGYEQYV.

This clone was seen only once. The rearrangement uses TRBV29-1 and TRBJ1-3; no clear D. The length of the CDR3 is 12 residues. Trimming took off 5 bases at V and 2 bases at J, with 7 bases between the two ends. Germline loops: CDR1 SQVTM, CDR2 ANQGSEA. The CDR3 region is CSVRVPGNTIYF. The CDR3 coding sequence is TGCAGCGTTCGGGTCCCTGGAAACACCATATATTTT.

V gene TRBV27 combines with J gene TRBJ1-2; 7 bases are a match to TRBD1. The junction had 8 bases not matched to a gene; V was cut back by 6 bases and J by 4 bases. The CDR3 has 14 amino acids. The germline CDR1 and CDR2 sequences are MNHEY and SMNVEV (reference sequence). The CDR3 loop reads CASRPGTVLYGYTF. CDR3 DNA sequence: TGTGCCAGCAGACCCGGGACAGTCCTCTATGGCTACACCTTC.

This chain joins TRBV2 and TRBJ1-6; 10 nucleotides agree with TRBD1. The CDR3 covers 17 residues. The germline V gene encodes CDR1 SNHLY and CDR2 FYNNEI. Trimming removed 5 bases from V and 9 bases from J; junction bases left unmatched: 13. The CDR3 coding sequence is TGTGCCAGCAGTTTCCGGGACAGGGGATTAGTGGGTTCACCCCTCCACTTT. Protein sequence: CASSFRDRGLVGSPLHF.

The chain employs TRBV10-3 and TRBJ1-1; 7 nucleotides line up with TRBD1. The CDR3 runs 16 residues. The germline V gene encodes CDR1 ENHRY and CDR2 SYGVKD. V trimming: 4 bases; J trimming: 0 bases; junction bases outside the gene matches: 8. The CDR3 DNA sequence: TGTGCCATCAGTGGGGTACAGGGGATGGTGAACACTGAAGCTTTCTTT. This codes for CAISGVQGMVNTEAFF.

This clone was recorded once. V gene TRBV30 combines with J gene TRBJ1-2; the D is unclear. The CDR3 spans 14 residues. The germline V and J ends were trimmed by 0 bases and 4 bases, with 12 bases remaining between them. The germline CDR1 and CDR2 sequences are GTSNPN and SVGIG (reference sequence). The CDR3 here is CAWSVRGSGYGYTF. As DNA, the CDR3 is TGTGCCTGGAGTGTAAGAGGGTCCGGCTATGGCTACACCTTC.

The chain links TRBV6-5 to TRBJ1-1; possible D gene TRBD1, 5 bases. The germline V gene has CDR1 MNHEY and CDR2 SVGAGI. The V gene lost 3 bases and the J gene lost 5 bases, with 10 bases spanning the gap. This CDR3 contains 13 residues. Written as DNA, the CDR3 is TGTGCCAGCAGTTATACAGGTGGGACTGAAGCTTTCTTT. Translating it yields CASSYTGGTEAFF.

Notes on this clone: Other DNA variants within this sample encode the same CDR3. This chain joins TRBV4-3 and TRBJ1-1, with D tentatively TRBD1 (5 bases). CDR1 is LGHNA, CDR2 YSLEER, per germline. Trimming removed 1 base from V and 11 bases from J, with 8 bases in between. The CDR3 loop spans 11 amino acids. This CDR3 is CASSQGRVAFF. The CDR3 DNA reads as TGCGCCAGCAGCCAAGGCAGGGTTGCTTTCTTT.

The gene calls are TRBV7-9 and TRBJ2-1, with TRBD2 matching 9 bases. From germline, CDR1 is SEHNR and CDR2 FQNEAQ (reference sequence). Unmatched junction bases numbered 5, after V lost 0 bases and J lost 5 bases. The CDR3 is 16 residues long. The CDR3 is CASSLAIAGEDNEQFF. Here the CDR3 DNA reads TGTGCCAGCAGCTTAGCAATAGCGGGAGAGGACAATGAGCAGTTCTTC.

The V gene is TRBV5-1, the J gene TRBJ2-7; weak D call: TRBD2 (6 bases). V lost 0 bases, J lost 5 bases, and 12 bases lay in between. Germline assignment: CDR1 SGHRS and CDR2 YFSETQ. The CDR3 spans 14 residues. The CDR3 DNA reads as TGCGCCAGCAGCTTGGTAGGCAGGGAGGACGAGCAGTACTTC. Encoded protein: CASSLVGREDEQYF.

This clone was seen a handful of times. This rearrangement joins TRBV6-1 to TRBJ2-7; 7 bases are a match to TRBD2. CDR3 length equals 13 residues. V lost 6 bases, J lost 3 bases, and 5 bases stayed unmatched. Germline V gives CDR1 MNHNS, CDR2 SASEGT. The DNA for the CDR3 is TGTGCCAGCAGCGCCGGGACTAACTACGAGCAGTACGTC. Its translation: CASSAGTNYEQYV.

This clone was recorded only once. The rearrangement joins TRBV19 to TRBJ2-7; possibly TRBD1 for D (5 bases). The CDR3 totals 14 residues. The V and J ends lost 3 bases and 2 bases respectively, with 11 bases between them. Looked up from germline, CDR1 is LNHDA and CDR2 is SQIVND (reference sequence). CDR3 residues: CASSIDAGTYEQYF. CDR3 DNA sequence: TGTGCCAGTAGTATTGACGCAGGGACCTACGAGCAGTACTTC.

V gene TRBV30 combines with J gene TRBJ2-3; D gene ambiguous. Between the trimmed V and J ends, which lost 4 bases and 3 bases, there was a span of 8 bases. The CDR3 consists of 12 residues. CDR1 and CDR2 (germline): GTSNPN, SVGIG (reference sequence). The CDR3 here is CAWTERTDTQYF. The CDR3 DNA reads TGTGCCTGGACGGAGAGGACAGATACGCAGTATTTT.

CDR3 loop: CASSGRVGTDTQYF. Here the CDR3 DNA reads TGTGCCAGCAGCGGCAGGGTTGGCACAGATACGCAGTATTTT. J is TRBJ2-3 and V is TRBV9; TRBD1 is a possible D gene (5 bases). The CDR3 runs to 14 residues. V shed 3 bases and J shed 1 base, with 9 bases lying between them. CDR1 SGDLS and CDR2 YYNGEE come from the germline V gene.

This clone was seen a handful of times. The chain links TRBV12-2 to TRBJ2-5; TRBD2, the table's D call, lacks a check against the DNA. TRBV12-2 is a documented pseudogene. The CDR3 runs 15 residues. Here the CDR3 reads CASRSGTVRKETQYF. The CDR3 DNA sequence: TGTGCAAGTCGCTCTGGGACTGTCCGGAAAGAGACCCAGTACTTC.

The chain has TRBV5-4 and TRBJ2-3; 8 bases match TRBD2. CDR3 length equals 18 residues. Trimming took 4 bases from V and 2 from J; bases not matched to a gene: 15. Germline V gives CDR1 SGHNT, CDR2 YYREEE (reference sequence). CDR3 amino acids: CASSGFTSGGQTTDTQYF. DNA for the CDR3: TGTGCCAGCAGCGGGTTTACATCGGGGGGGCAGACCACAGATACGCAGTATTTT. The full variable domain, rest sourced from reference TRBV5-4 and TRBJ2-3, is ETGVTQSPTHLIKTRGQQVTLRCSSQSGHNTVSWYQQALGQGPQFIFQYYREEENGRGNFPPRFSGLQFPNYSSELNVNALELDDSALYLCASSGFTSGGQTTDTQYFGPGTRLTVL.

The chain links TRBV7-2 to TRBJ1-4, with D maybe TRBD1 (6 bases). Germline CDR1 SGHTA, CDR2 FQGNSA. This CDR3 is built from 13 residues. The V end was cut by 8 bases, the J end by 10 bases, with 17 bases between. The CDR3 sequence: CASSDDRPGKLFF. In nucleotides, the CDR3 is TGTGCCAGCTCCGATGACAGGCCAGGAAAACTGTTTTTT.